The 18 T cell receptor beta chains below come from one sample, sequenced in a study of cytomegalovirus exposure and HLA in healthy donors. The PCR employed 60 Vbeta primers together with 13 Jbeta primers. Repertoires were generated with immunoSEQ multiplex PCR, while TCRdb's copy carries only in-frame clones and drops some. The repertoire holds some 110,000 clones, with 70% as singletons. The specimen sequenced was PBMCs. The receptors originated from a young man in good health and CMV-seropositive.

The V gene is TRBV5-6, the J gene TRBJ2-3; 14 bases agree with TRBD2. Trimming at V came to 4 bases and at J to 13 bases, leaving 11 bases not matched to a gene. The CDR3 covers 15 residues. CDR1 SGHDT and CDR2 YYEEEE come from the germline V gene. This CDR3 reads CASSPTSGGVTPKYF. CDR3 sequence (DNA): TGTGCCAGCAGCCCGACTAGCGGGGGGGTTACCCCTAAGTATTTT.

This sequence joins TRBV6-6 and TRBJ1-1; 8 bases are a match to TRBD1. V lost 6 bases and J lost 5; bases outside the gene matches: 11. The CDR3 loop spans 15 amino acids. Germline-derived CDR1 and CDR2 are MNHNY and SVGAGI (reference sequence). The CDR3 DNA reads TGTGCCAGCAGCTCGCGAGGCAGGGGGCTTACTGAAGCTTTCTTT. Translating it yields CASSSRGRGLTEAFF.

The CDR3 spells CADEREGPNNEQFF. The CDR3 DNA reads TGTGCCGACGAGCGGGAGGGCCCTAACAATGAGCAGTTCTTC. The chain uses TRBV2 and TRBJ2-1; 10 bases are shared with TRBD2. The CDR3 length is 14 residues. The germline gives CDR1 SNHLY, CDR2 FYNNEI. With V trimmed by 11 bases and J by 5 bases, 9 bases remained unmatched. Complete variable domain (other parts from reference TRBV2 and TRBJ2-1): EPEVTQTPSHQVTQMGQEVILRCVPISNHLYFYWYRQILGQKVEFLVSFYNNEISEKSEIFDDQFSVERPDGSNFTLKIRSTKLEDSAMYFCADEREGPNNEQFFGPGTRLTVL.

The rearrangement joins TRBV4-2 to TRBJ2-2; D unresolved. With 5 bases removed from V and 3 bases from J, the gap between germline ends came to 10 bases. CDR1 and CDR2 from the germline V gene are LGHNA and YNFKEQ. This CDR3 spans 14 amino acids. In DNA form, the CDR3 reads TGTGCCAGCAGCATAACAGATTACACCGGGGAGCTGTTTTTT. Its protein product is CASSITDYTGELFF.

This clone was observed a handful of times. The CDR3 protein is CASSPGVAGGTDTQYF. The DNA for the CDR3 is TGCGCCAGCAGCCCGGGTGTAGCGGGAGGGACAGATACGCAGTATTTT. V usage is TRBV4-3 and J usage is TRBJ2-3, with 11 bases lining up with TRBD2. V lost 4 bases, J lost 3 bases, and 6 bases stayed unmatched. CDR1 is LGHNA, CDR2 YSLEER, per germline. The CDR3 sequence is 16 residues long.

By proportion, this clone is medium-sized. The chain couples TRBV5-4 to TRBJ2-5, with 11 bases identical to TRBD2. Trimming at V came to 5 bases and at J to 4 bases, leaving 13 bases not matched to a gene. CDR3 length equals 17 residues. Germline CDR1 reads SGHNT; CDR2 reads YYREEE (reference sequence). In nucleotides, the CDR3 is TGTGCCAGCAGTCCAACCATAGCGGGAGGGGAGGGAGAGACCCAGTACTTC. Translated, it gives CASSPTIAGGEGETQYF.

V usage is TRBV30 and J usage is TRBJ2-7; the D is unclear. Germline V CDR1 and CDR2: GTSNPN, SVGIG (reference sequence). CDR3 size: 11 residues. Trimming removed 0 bases at V and 5 bases at J, with 5 bases between. The CDR3, as DNA: TGTGCCTGGAGTGTAGCGAACGAGCAGTACTTC. Translated, it gives CAWSVANEQYF.

This chain links TRBV30 with TRBJ1-1; D unresolved. Trimming took 5 bases from V and 9 from J, leaving 13 bases between them. The CDR3 has 11 residues. Germline assignment: CDR1 GTSNPN and CDR2 SVGIG (reference sequence). The CDR3 region is CAWANGVQAFF. In DNA form, the CDR3 reads TGTGCCTGGGCGAACGGGGTCCAAGCTTTCTTT.

The chain is built from TRBV7-3 and TRBJ2-1; TRBD2 might be the D (6 bases). The CDR3 covers 14 residues. Germline lookup yields CDR1 SGHTA and CDR2 FQGTGA. Trimming left V 5 bases short and J 7 bases short, with 15 bases between. The CDR3: CASSPGGPGNEQFF. As DNA, the CDR3 is TGTGCCAGCAGCCCCGGAGGGCCGGGTAATGAGCAGTTCTTC. The complete variable domain, with remaining parts taken from reference TRBV7-3 and TRBJ2-1, reads GAGVSQTPSNKVTEKGKYVELRCDPISGHTALYWYRQSLGQGPEFLIYFQGTGAADDSGLPNDRFFAVRPEGSVSTLKIQRTERGDSAVYLCASSPGGPGNEQFFGPGTRLTVL.

The chain is built from TRBV7-9 and TRBJ1-1; 7 nucleotides line up with TRBD1. The CDR3 has 17 amino acids. The V gene end was trimmed by 3 bases and the J gene end by 6 bases; junction bases not matched to a gene: 16. The germline CDR1 and CDR2 sequences are SEHNR and FQNEAQ (reference sequence). The CDR3 reads CASSLGQFNSHGAEAFF. The CDR3 DNA is TGTGCCAGCAGCTTGGGACAGTTTAATTCCCACGGCGCTGAAGCTTTCTTT.

The chain has TRBV10-3 and TRBJ2-3; maybe TRBD2 (5 bases). Germline CDR1 and CDR2: ENHRY and SYGVKD. This CDR3 spans 16 amino acids. Trimming stripped 4 bases from V and 0 bases from J, with 14 bases between. The CDR3 sequence is CAISGLGGVSTDTQYF. The DNA for the CDR3 is TGTGCCATCAGTGGGCTCGGAGGAGTGAGCACAGATACGCAGTATTTT.

J is TRBJ2-3 and V is TRBV18, with TRBD1 identical over 7 bases. The CDR3 is 15 residues long. Germline assignment: CDR1 KGHSH and CDR2 LQKENI. J was trimmed by 6 bases and V by 1 base; bases with no gene match: 7. CDR3 amino acids: CASSPQEGARDTQYF. The CDR3 DNA is TGTGCCAGCTCACCACAAGAGGGGGCGCGGGATACGCAGTATTTT.

This clone was observed a handful of times. The rearrangement uses TRBV10-3 and TRBJ2-3, with 8 bases that match TRBD1. Losses at the gene ends were 6 bases for V and 2 bases for J; bases not matched to a gene: 7. In germline, CDR1 is ENHRY, CDR2 SYGVKD. This CDR3 spans 15 amino acids. The CDR3, as DNA: TGTGCCATCAGCCTCGACAGGGGCCACACAGATACGCAGTATTTT. As protein: CAISLDRGHTDTQYF.

This clone is a singleton in its sample. V gene TRBV21-1 combines with J gene TRBJ2-5; TRBD2, the D gene given by the table, was not confirmed from the DNA. TRBV21-1 counts as a pseudogene. The CDR3 is made up of 18 amino acids. CDR3 region: CACRPRAGGKLPQETQYF. The CDR3 bases are TGTGCCTGCCGGCCCCGGGCGGGGGGGAAACTCCCACAGGAGACCCAGTACTTC.

This clone showed up just a few times. The rearrangement uses TRBV7-9 and TRBJ1-2; D is uncertain. The CDR3 spans 16 residues. Germline CDR1 reads SEHNR; CDR2 reads FQNEAQ (reference sequence). The ends were cut back, 5 bases at V and 8 bases at J, with 24 bases in the middle. This chain's CDR3 is CASSQIRVAGYEGYTF. The CDR3 DNA is TGTGCCAGCAGCCAAATAAGGGTGGCGGGGTACGAGGGCTACACCTTC.

This sequence joins TRBV5-8 and TRBJ2-7; 10 bases are a match to TRBD1. Unmatched junction bases numbered 6, after V lost 4 bases and J lost 2 bases. Germline V gene sequence: CDR1 SGHTS, CDR2 YDEGEE. CDR3 length: 15 residues. CDR3 protein: CASSPSGTGAYEQYV. The CDR3 nucleotides read TGTGCCAGCAGCCCGTCCGGGACAGGGGCCTACGAGCAGTACGTC.

V usage is TRBV29-1 and J usage is TRBJ1-5; 10 nucleotides match TRBD1. Trimming removed 3 bases from V and 1 base from J; junction bases left unmatched: 15. From germline, CDR1 is SQVTM and CDR2 ANQGSEA. The CDR3 has 19 amino acids. CDR3 loop: CSVEAQGGQGKWSNQPQHF. CDR3 nucleotide sequence: TGCAGCGTTGAGGCGCAGGGGGGACAGGGGAAGTGGAGCAATCAGCCCCAGCATTTT.

This sequence joins TRBV7-3 and TRBJ1-1; 7 bases align to TRBD1. J was trimmed by 1 base and V by 5 bases; bases with no gene match: 7. CDR3 length: 15 residues. CDR1 is SGHTA and CDR2 is FQGTGA in the germline V gene. CDR3 amino acids: CASSPERGRNTEAFF. As DNA, the CDR3 is TGTGCCAGCAGCCCAGAGAGGGGGCGGAACACTGAAGCTTTCTTT.